This TCR beta chain appears in the sequencing data of a study of regulatory T cells in long-lasting Graves disease. Notes on the study in general: With persistent disease, TRBV28, TRBJ1-2 and TRBJ2-5 were the favored segments. A greater number of public clonotypes (roughly 2,700) was shared by persistent patients than by new patients (over 900). Study was limited to peripheral blood, excluding thyroid tissue.

This clonotype showed up just once. Its antigen is unidentified. Construction of TCR beta libraries relied on iRepertoire HTBI primers and on Arm-PCR targeting CDR3 regions. TCRdb fed the multiplex PCR reads into MiXCR, producing one record per CDR3 protein. In the table there are 400,000 to 500,000 distinct CDR3 sequences, around a fifth of which are singletons. Deletions cut 6 bases from V and 2 bases from J, with 11 bases between. The V gene's germline CDR1 is MDHEN and CDR2 SYDVKM. The CDR3 sequence is 14 residues long. Time point defined: persistent/refractory GD, antithyroid drugs over 5 years with positive TRAb. From PBMCs, RNA was extracted and then used to make the TCR library. Diagnoses of Graves' disease were made by American Thyroid Association guidelines.

The chain couples TRBV28 to TRBJ1-5; D gene ambiguous. The receptor's source is a female donor with Graves disease. The sample here was peripheral blood mononuclear cells (PBMCs), taken when the disease was refractory, from a patient treated with antithyroid drugs. CDR3 bases: TGTGCCAGCAGAGTACGGGGAGGCAATCAGCCCCAGCATTTT. It is translated as CASRVRGGNQPQHF.